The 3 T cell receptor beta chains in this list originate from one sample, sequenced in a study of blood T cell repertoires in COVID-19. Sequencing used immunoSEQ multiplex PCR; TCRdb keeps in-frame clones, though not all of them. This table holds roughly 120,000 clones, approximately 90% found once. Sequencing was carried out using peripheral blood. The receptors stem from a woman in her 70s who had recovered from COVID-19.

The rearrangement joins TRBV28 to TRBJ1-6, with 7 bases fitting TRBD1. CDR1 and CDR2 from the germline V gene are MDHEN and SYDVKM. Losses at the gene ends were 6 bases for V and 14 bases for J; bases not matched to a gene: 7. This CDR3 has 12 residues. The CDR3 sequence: CASRTGFKALHF. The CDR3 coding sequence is TGTGCCAGCAGGACAGGGTTTAAGGCCCTCCACTTT.

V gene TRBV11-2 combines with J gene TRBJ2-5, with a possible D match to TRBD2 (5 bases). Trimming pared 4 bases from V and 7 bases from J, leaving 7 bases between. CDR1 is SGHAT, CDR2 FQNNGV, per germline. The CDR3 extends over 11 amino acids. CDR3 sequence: CASSSRGTQYF. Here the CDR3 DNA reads TGTGCCAGCAGCTCTCGGGGGACCCAGTACTTC.

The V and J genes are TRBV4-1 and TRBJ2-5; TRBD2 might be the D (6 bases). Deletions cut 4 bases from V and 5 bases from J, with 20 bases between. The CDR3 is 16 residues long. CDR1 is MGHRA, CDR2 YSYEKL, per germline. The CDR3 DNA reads TGCGCCAGCAGCCTCACCCTTGGGGCTGGAGGGGAGACCCAGTACTTC. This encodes CASSLTLGAGGETQYF.